This T cell receptor (beta chain) was obtained from a study of human T cells and chemical hapten exposure. Sample time point: patch test 2, 6 weeks after DPC sensitization. Sample treatment: therapeutic diphenylcyclopropenone sensitization with weekly scalp DPC. TCRdb fed the RACE reads into MiXCR, producing one record per CDR3 protein. The sample has 350,000 to 400,000 distinct CDR3 sequences; 6% to 7% are singletons. The source was whole blood, collected in connection with sensitization to the hapten diphenylcyclopropenone (DPC). This sequence originates from a woman younger than 35 with alopecia areata. Some clones in this sample may be carry-over from other donors' samples.

The CDR3 DNA follows: TGTGCCAGCAGCCCAGGGAAGGTTTTGGCAGATACGCAGTATTTT. Translation gives CASSPGKVLADTQYF. The V and J genes are TRBV7-9 and TRBJ2-3; possibly TRBD1 for D (5 bases). Per germline, CDR1 SEHNR and CDR2 FQNEAQ (reference sequence). The CDR3 has 15 residues. Trimming took off 5 bases at V and 4 bases at J, with 16 bases between the two ends.